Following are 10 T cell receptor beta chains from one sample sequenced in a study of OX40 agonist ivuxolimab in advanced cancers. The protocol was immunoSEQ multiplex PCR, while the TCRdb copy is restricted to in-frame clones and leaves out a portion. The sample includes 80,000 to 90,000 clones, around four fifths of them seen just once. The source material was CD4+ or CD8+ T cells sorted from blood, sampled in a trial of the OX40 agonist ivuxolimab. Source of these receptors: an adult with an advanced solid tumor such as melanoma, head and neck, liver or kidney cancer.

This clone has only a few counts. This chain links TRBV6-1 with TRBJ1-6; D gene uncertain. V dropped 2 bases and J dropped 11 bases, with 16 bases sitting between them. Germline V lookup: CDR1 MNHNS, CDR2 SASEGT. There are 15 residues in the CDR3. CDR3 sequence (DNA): TGTGCCAGCAGTGAACTGTGGGGTGGTGGGCCACCCCTCCACTTT. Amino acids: CASSELWGGGPPLHF.

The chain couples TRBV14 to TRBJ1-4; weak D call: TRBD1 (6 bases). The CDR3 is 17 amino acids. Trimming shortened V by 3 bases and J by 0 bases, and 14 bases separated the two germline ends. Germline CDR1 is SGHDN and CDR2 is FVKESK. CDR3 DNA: TGTGCCAGCAGCCAGAGGACAGTTTACGCAACTAATGAAAAACTGTTTTTT. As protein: CASSQRTVYATNEKLFF.

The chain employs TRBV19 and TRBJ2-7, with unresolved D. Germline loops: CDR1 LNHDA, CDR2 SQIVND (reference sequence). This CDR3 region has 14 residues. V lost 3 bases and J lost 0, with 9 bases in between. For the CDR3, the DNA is TGTGCCAGTAGTATTGGGCCTAACTCCTACGAGCAGTACTTC. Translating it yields CASSIGPNSYEQYF. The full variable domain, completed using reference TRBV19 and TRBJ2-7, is DGGITQSPKYLFRKEGQNVTLSCEQNLNHDAMYWYRQDPGQGLRLIYYSQIVNDFQKGDIAEGYSVSREKKESFPLTVTSAQKNPTAFYLCASSIGPNSYEQYFGPGTRLTVT.

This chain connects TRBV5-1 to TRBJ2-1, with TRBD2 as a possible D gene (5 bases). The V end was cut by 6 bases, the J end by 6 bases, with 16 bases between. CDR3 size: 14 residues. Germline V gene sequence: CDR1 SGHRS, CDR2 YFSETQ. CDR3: CASTRAGAGNEQFF. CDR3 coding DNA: TGCGCCAGCACCCGTGCGGGCGCGGGCAATGAGCAGTTCTTC.

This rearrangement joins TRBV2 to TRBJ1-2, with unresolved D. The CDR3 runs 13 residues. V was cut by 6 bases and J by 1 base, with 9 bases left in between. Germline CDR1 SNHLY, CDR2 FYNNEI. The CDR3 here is CASSSNSNYGYTF. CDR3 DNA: TGTGCCAGCAGCTCGAACAGTAACTATGGCTACACCTTC. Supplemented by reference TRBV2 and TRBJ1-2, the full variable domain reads EPEVTQTPSHQVTQMGQEVILRCVPISNHLYFYWYRQILGQKVEFLVSFYNNEISEKSEIFDDQFSVERPDGSNFTLKIRSTKLEDSAMYFCASSSNSNYGYTFGSGTRLTVV.

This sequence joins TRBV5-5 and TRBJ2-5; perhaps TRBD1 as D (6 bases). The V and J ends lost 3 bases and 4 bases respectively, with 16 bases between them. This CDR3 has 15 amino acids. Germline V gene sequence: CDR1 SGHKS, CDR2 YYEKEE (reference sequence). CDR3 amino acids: CASSSQGVMGETQYF. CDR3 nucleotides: TGTGCCAGCAGCTCACAGGGAGTAATGGGAGAGACCCAGTACTTC.

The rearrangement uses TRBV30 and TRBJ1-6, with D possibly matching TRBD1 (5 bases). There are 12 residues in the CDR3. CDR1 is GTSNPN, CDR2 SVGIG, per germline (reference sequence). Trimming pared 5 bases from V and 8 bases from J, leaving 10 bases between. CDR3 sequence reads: CAWAGAYSPLHF. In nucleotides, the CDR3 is TGTGCCTGGGCCGGGGCCTATTCACCCCTCCACTTT.

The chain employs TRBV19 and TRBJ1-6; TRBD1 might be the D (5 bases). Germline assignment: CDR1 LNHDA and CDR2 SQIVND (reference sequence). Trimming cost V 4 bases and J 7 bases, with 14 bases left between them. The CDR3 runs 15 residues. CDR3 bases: TGTGCCAGTAGTACTACGGGACTTCCCAATTCACCCCTCCACTTT. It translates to CASSTTGLPNSPLHF. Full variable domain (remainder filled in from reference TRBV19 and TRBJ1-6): DGGITQSPKYLFRKEGQNVTLSCEQNLNHDAMYWYRQDPGQGLRLIYYSQIVNDFQKGDIAEGYSVSREKKESFPLTVTSAQKNPTAFYLCASSTTGLPNSPLHFGNGTRLTVT.

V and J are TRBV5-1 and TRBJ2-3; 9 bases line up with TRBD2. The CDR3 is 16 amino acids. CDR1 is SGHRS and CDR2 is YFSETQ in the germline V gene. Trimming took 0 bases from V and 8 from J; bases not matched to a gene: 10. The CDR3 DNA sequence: TGCGCCAGCAGCTTGGCTGCGGGGGGGACTTTTGGTACGCAGTATTTT. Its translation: CASSLAAGGTFGTQYF.

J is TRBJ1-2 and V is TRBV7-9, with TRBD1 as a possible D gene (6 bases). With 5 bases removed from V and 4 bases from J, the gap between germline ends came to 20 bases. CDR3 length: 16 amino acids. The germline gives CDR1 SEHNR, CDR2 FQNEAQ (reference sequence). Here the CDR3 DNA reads TGTGCCAGCAGCCCCCGGGGGCTGGCGGGAGGCTATGGCTACACCTTC. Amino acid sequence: CASSPRGLAGGYGYTF.